These 20 T cell receptor beta chains share one sample of origin, sequenced in a study of T cells after yellow fever vaccination. TCRdb re-called the 5' RACE reads with MiXCR, one entry per CDR3 protein. The sample has about 50,000 distinct CDR3 sequences, less than 9% seen once; the top ten hold over 25%. The specimen was CD8+ T cells sorted from PBMCs, collected approximately 15 days after the first yellow fever vaccination. The receptors here all came from a man aged 18 to 30 who received the YFV17D yellow fever vaccine.

This clonotype was picked up many times. The genes are TRBV27 and TRBJ2-5, with 11 positions matching TRBD1. This CDR3 has 16 amino acids. Trimming at V came to 4 bases and at J to 4 bases, leaving 8 bases not matched to a gene. Germline V gives CDR1 MNHEY, CDR2 SMNVEV (reference sequence). The CDR3 here is CASSWGTGGLGETQYF. CDR3 in DNA: TGTGCCAGCAGTTGGGGGACAGGGGGTCTGGGAGAGACCCAGTACTTC.

This clonotype was seen at least ten times. The V gene is TRBV4-1, the J gene TRBJ2-1, with TRBD2 identical over 9 bases. With 1 base clipped from V and 7 bases from J, the junction kept 14 bases outside the gene matches. Germline assignment: CDR1 MGHRA and CDR2 YSYEKL. The CDR3 contains 18 residues. CDR3 residues: CASSQVDLTRGGQNEQFF. The CDR3 DNA reads TGCGCCAGCAGCCAAGTAGACCTTACGCGGGGGGGCCAAAATGAGCAGTTCTTC.

This clonotype was counted ten times or more. The chain employs TRBV27 and TRBJ2-3; no firm D call. Germline V gives CDR1 MNHEY, CDR2 SMNVEV (reference sequence). V was cut by 3 bases and J by 4 bases, with 8 bases left in between. This CDR3 is 13 amino acids long. DNA for the CDR3: TGTGCCAGCAGTTTCGTCGGCGCAGATACGCAGTATTTT. It yields the protein CASSFVGADTQYF.

This clonotype was observed many times. The rearrangement uses TRBV12-3 or TRBV12-4 and TRBJ1-2; unclear D gene. The CDR3 consists of 16 residues. V dropped 3 bases and J dropped 6 bases, with 20 bases sitting between them. The CDR3 sequence is CASSFPPGTQSDGYTF. CDR3 sequence (DNA): TGTGCCAGCAGTTTCCCCCCGGGCACGCAGAGCGATGGCTACACCTTC.

This clonotype was detected ten times or more. CDR3 region: CSVDTQGWAFF. The CDR3 DNA reads TGCAGCGTTGACACACAGGGGTGGGCTTTCTTT. The chain combines TRBV29-1 with TRBJ1-1; TRBD1 aligns across 7 bases. J was trimmed by 11 bases and V by 3 bases; bases with no gene match: 6. There are 11 residues in the CDR3. The V gene's germline CDR1 is SQVTM and CDR2 ANQGSEA. The full variable domain, completed using reference TRBV29-1 and TRBJ1-1, is SAVISQKPSRDICQRGTSLTIQCQVDSQVTMMFWYRQQPGQSLTLIATANQGSEATYESGFVIDKFPISRPNLTFSTLTVSNMSPEDSSIYLCSVDTQGWAFFGQGTRLTVV.

This clonotype was found many times. The chain carries TRBV7-6 and TRBJ2-7; D gene unclear. V lost 0 bases, J lost 7 bases, and 7 bases lay in between. The germline V gene encodes CDR1 SGHVS and CDR2 FNYEAQ. The CDR3 is 12 amino acids. The CDR3 sequence is CASSLAGREQYF. The CDR3 coding sequence is TGTGCCAGCAGCTTAGCGGGTAGGGAGCAGTACTTC.

This clonotype was seen ten or more times. This chain joins TRBV4-3 and TRBJ1-1; a weak D match, TRBD1 (6 bases). Trimming stripped 3 bases from V and 1 base from J, with 12 bases between. This CDR3 is built from 15 residues. CDR1 LGHNA and CDR2 YSLEER come from the germline V gene. CDR3 nucleotides: TGCGCCAGCAGCCACAACCCGACAGGGAACACTGAAGCTTTCTTT. This translates into CASSHNPTGNTEAFF.

This clonotype was observed many times. The chain joins TRBV25-1 to TRBJ1-3, with a weak D call TRBD1 (5 bases). Deletions cut 0 bases from V and 4 bases from J, with 10 bases between. The CDR3 runs to 15 residues. Per germline, CDR1 MGHDK and CDR2 SYGVNS. This chain's CDR3 is CASSEYQGEGNTIYF. DNA of the CDR3: TGTGCCAGCAGTGAATATCAAGGGGAAGGAAACACCATATATTTT.

This clonotype was seen many times. The chain combines TRBV12-3 or TRBV12-4 with TRBJ2-1; D is ambiguous. The CDR3 contains 14 residues. The V end lost 3 bases, the J end lost 4 bases, and 10 bases lay between the germline ends. CDR3: CASSLVSPYNEQFF. As DNA, the CDR3 is TGTGCCAGCAGTTTGGTTTCCCCTTACAATGAGCAGTTCTTC.

This clonotype was counted many times. This chain uses TRBV5-1 with TRBJ2-1, with D uncertain. V lost 0 bases and J lost 5, with 6 bases in between. Germline CDR1 and CDR2: SGHRS and YFSETQ. The CDR3 extends over 13 amino acids. The CDR3 nucleotides are TGCGCCAGCAGCTTGGTTCCGGACAATGAGCAGTTCTTC. It translates to CASSLVPDNEQFF.

This clonotype was detected many times. The V and J genes are TRBV6-1 and TRBJ2-5, with 10 bases fitting TRBD1. With V trimmed by 6 bases and J by 5 bases, 6 bases remained unmatched. Germline lookup yields CDR1 MNHNS and CDR2 SASEGT. The CDR3 sequence is 14 residues long. Written as DNA, the CDR3 is TGTGCCAGCAGGGACAGGGGGTGGTTGGAGACCCAGTACTTC. Translation: CASRDRGWLETQYF.

This clonotype occurred many times. The gene calls are TRBV9 and TRBJ2-6, with a weak D call TRBD2 (5 bases). Germline V gene lookup returns CDR1 SGDLS and CDR2 YYNGEE. The CDR3 covers 18 residues. V lost 0 bases, J lost 4 bases, and 17 bases lay in between. DNA for the CDR3: TGTGCCAGCAGCGTAGTCCCGGACTCCGTTTCGGGGGCCAACGTCCTGACTTTC. It yields the protein CASSVVPDSVSGANVLTF.

This clonotype has at least ten counts. The gene calls are TRBV4-1 and TRBJ2-6, with TRBD2 matching 14 bases. The CDR3 is 21 residues long. CDR1 and CDR2 from the germline V gene are MGHRA and YSYEKL. V lost 0 bases, J lost 1 base, and 8 bases stayed unmatched. Written as DNA, the CDR3 is TGCGCCAGCAGCCAAGAACAATGGACTAGCGGGGGGTCTTCTGGGGCCAACGTCCTGACTTTC. Its translation: CASSQEQWTSGGSSGANVLTF.

This clonotype was recorded at least ten times. The chain is built from TRBV12-3 or TRBV12-4 and TRBJ2-3; D may be TRBD1 (5 bases). The CDR3 totals 14 residues. V gave up 4 bases and J gave up 0 bases, with 8 bases separating them. The CDR3 spells CASSWTQSTDTQYF. The CDR3 bases are TGTGCCAGCAGTTGGACACAGAGCACAGATACGCAGTATTTT.

This clonotype was counted between two and nine times. This sequence joins TRBV7-9 and TRBJ2-5; D is perhaps TRBD2 (5 bases). CDR3 length: 13 amino acids. Germline loops: CDR1 SEHNR, CDR2 FQNEAQ (reference sequence). The V and J ends lost 3 bases and 4 bases respectively, with 9 bases between them. The CDR3 DNA is TGTGCCAGCAGCTTGAGGGTTGGAGAGACCCAGTACTTC. Its translation is CASSLRVGETQYF.

This clonotype was recorded at least ten times. The chain has TRBV11-2 and TRBJ2-3; 7 bases agree with TRBD2. V was pared by 5 bases and J by 2 bases, with 10 bases of the junction left unmatched. Germline assignment: CDR1 SGHAT and CDR2 FQNNGV. The CDR3 is made up of 16 amino acids. The CDR3 nucleotides are TGTGCCAGCAGCATTAGCACGGGGGGTTCCACAGATACGCAGTATTTT. As protein: CASSISTGGSTDTQYF.

The sample holds many counts of this clonotype. The chain uses TRBV4-3 and TRBJ1-2; TRBD1 might be the D (5 bases). Per the germline V gene, CDR1 is LGHNA and CDR2 is YSLEER. This CDR3 is 15 amino acids long. The V gene lost 4 bases and the J gene lost 6 bases, with 18 bases spanning the gap. The CDR3 sequence is CASSPRAQGSDGYTF. The CDR3 DNA is TGCGCCAGCAGCCCCAGGGCCCAAGGATCGGATGGCTACACCTTC.

The table lists this clonotype with many counts. The rearrangement joins TRBV19 to TRBJ2-1; weak D call: TRBD2 (8 bases). V lost 10 bases and J lost 6, with 13 bases in between. There are 12 residues in the CDR3. CDR1 is LNHDA, CDR2 SQIVND, per germline (reference sequence). The CDR3 here is CATREGANEQFF. CDR3 coding DNA: TGTGCCACCCGGGAGGGGGCCAATGAGCAGTTCTTC.

The V gene is TRBV5-8, the J gene TRBJ2-1, with 9 bases aligning to TRBD1. The CDR3 has 14 residues. In germline, CDR1 is SGHTS, CDR2 YDEGEE. J lost 5 bases, V lost 3 bases, and 3 bases had no gene match. In DNA form, the CDR3 reads TGTGCCAGCAGCTCCGGGACAGGGCACAATGAGCAGTTCTTC. Translated, it gives CASSSGTGHNEQFF. Filled out from reference TRBV5-8 and TRBJ2-1, the complete variable domain reads EAGVTQSPTHLIKTRGQQATLRCSPISGHTSVYWYQQALGLGLQFLLWYDEGEERNRGNFPPRFSGRQFPNYSSELNVNALELEDSALYLCASSSGTGHNEQFFGPGTRLTVL.

A word on this clonotype: One end of the junction is discordant with germline, which a read error may explain. The chain recombines TRBV5-6 with TRBJ2-2, with D perhaps being TRBD1 or TRBD2 (5 bases each). Germline V gene lookup returns CDR1 SGHDT and CDR2 YYEEEE. The CDR3 extends over 12 amino acids. The CDR3 sequence is CASSEGTGEPFF. The CDR3 DNA reads TGTGCCAGCAGCGAGGGGACCGGGGAGCCGTTTTTT.